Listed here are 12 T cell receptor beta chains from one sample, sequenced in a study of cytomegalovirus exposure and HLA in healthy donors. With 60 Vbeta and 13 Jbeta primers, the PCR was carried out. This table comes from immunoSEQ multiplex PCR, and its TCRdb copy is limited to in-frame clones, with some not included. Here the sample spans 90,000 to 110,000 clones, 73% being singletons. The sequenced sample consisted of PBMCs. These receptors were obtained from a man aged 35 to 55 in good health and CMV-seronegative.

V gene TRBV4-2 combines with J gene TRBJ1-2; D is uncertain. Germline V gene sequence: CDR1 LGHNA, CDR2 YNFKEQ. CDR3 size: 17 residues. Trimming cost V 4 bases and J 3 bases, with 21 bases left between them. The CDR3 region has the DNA TGTGCCAGCAGCCCCAATTTTCAGGATCTTAGTTACTATGGCTACACCTTC. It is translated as CASSPNFQDLSYYGYTF.

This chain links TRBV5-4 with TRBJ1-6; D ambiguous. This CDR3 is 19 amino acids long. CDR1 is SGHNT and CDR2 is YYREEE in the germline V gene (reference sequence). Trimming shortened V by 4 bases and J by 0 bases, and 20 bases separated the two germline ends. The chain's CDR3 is CASSLNLGGMSSYNSPLHF. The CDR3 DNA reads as TGTGCCAGCAGCCTCAACTTGGGAGGGATGAGCTCCTATAATTCACCCCTCCACTTT. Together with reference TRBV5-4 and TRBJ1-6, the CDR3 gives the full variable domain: ETGVTQSPTHLIKTRGQQVTLRCSSQSGHNTVSWYQQALGQGPQFIFQYYREEENGRGNFPPRFSGLQFPNYSSELNVNALELDDSALYLCASSLNLGGMSSYNSPLHFGNGTRLTVT.

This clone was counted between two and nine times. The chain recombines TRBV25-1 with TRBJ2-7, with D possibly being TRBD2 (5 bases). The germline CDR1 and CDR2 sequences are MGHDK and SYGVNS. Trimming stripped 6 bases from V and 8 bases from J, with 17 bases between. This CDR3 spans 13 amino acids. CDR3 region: CASREEWIPKQYF. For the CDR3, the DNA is TGTGCCAGCAGGGAGGAATGGATCCCCAAGCAGTACTTC.

In nucleotides, the CDR3 is TGTGCCAGCAGGGAAACTGACAGGGGGCGAGGCTATGGCTACACCTTC. Translated, it gives CASRETDRGRGYGYTF. The V and J genes are TRBV2 and TRBJ1-2, with 10 bases identical to TRBD1. The length of the CDR3 is 16 residues. Germline V lookup: CDR1 SNHLY, CDR2 FYNNEI. V lost 6 bases and J lost 4; bases outside the gene matches: 11. Variable domain in full (rest from reference TRBV2 and TRBJ1-2): EPEVTQTPSHQVTQMGQEVILRCVPISNHLYFYWYRQILGQKVEFLVSFYNNEISEKSEIFDDQFSVERPDGSNFTLKIRSTKLEDSAMYFCASRETDRGRGYGYTFGSGTRLTVV.

CDR3 DNA sequence: TGTGCCAGTAGTGAACGGGACAGGGAGAGCACTGAAGCTTTCTTT. This gives the protein CASSERDRESTEAFF. This sequence joins TRBV19 and TRBJ1-1, with 9 nucleotides matching TRBD1. The CDR3 has 15 residues. CDR1 and CDR2 (germline): LNHDA, SQIVND (reference sequence). The J segment lost 4 bases and the V segment lost 5 bases, leaving 8 bases of the junction unmatched.

In DNA form, the CDR3 reads TGTGCCAGCAGCTTAGAGGGGACTCTGGGAACTGAAGCTTTCTTT. Translation: CASSLEGTLGTEAFF. The genes are TRBV7-9 and TRBJ1-1; D is perhaps TRBD1 (5 bases). The CDR3 is made up of 15 amino acids. Germline V gene sequence: CDR1 SEHNR, CDR2 FQNEAQ (reference sequence). Trimming left V 1 base short and J 5 bases short, with 14 bases between.

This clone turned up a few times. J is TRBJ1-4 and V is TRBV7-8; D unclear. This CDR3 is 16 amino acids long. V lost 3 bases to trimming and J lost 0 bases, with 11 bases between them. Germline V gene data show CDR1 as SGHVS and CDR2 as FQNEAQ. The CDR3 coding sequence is TGTGCCAGCAGCTTCGCTAGTTATGCAACTAATGAAAAACTGTTTTTT. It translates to CASSFASYATNEKLFF.

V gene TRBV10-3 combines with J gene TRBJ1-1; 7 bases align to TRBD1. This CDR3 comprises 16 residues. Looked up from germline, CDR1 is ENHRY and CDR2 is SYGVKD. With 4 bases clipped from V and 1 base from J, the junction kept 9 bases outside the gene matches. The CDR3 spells CAISGGSGQTNTEAFF. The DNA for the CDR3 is TGTGCCATCAGTGGGGGATCGGGACAGACGAACACTGAAGCTTTCTTT.

The DNA for the CDR3 is TGTGCCAGCAGCCTAGGATTCTCTGGGGCCAACGTCCTGACTTTC. Translation gives CASSLGFSGANVLTF. The chain couples TRBV7-3 to TRBJ2-6; D remains unclear. There are 15 residues in the CDR3. V lost 5 bases and J 0 bases, leaving 8 bases between the germline ends. Germline V gene data show CDR1 as SGHTA and CDR2 as FQGTGA. Full variable domain (remainder filled in from reference TRBV7-3 and TRBJ2-6): GAGVSQTPSNKVTEKGKYVELRCDPISGHTALYWYRQSLGQGPEFLIYFQGTGAADDSGLPNDRFFAVRPEGSVSTLKIQRTERGDSAVYLCASSLGFSGANVLTFGAGSRLTVL.

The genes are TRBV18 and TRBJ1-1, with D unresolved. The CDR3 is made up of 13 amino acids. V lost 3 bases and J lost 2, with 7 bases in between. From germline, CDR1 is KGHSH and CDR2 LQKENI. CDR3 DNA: TGTGCCAGCTCACCGAGGGTTAACACTGAAGCTTTCTTT. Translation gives CASSPRVNTEAFF.

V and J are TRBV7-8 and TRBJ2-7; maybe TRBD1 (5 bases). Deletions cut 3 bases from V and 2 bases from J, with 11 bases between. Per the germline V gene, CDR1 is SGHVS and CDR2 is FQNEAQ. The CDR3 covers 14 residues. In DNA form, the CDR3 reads TGTGCCAGCAGCTTGTTTACAGGACCCTACGAGCAGTACTTC. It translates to CASSLFTGPYEQYF.

The CDR3 sequence: CASSELGGNEQFF. In DNA form, the CDR3 reads TGTGCCAGCAGTGAACTGGGGGGCAATGAGCAGTTCTTC. The V and J genes are TRBV2 and TRBJ2-1; TRBD2 might be the D (6 bases). The V gene lost 2 bases and the J gene lost 6 bases, with 8 bases spanning the gap. The CDR3 runs 13 residues. Germline assignment: CDR1 SNHLY and CDR2 FYNNEI.